The present T cell receptor (beta chain) was sequenced within a study of T cells in localized non-small cell lung cancer. The study, taken as a whole, reports: Only one tumor region was sequenced, so heterogeneity remains possible. Elevated circulating T cell density in blood was associated with longer overall survival. Uninvolved adjacent lung had more T cell clonality than any other tissue, topping tumor. Across samples, adjacent lung featured a median around 60 of the top 100 tumor clones.

A note on this clone: Its specificity is unknown.

Trimming cost V 1 base and J 9 bases; bases outside gene matches: 6. This CDR3 region has 15 residues. The V gene's germline CDR1 is MGHRA and CDR2 YSYEKL. TCRdb keeps only in-frame clones here, not all; method: immunoSEQ multiplex PCR. The sample lists roughly 35,000 clones, about 90% occurring once. The sample was peripheral blood, taken before any cancer treatment. The TCR comes from a female donor at least 60 years old with stage I lung adenocarcinoma. This chain connects TRBV4-1 to TRBJ2-1, with 10 nucleotides matching TRBD2. The CDR3 region is CASSQVSAGGLEQFF. In DNA, the CDR3 is TGCGCCAGCAGCCAAGTATCAGCGGGGGGGCTTGAGCAGTTCTTC.